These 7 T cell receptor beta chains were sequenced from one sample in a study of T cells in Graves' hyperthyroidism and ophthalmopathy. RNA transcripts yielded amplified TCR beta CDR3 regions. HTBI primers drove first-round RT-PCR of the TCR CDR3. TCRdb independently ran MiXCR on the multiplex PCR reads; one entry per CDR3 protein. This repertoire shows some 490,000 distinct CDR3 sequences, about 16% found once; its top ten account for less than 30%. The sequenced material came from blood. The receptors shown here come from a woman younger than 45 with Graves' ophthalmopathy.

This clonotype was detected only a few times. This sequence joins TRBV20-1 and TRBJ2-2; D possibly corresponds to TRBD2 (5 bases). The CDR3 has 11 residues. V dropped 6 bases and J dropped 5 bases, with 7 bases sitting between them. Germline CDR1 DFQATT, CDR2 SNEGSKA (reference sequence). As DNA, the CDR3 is TGCAGTGCCGGGAAGACCGGGGAGCTGTTTTTT. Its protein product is CSAGKTGELFF.

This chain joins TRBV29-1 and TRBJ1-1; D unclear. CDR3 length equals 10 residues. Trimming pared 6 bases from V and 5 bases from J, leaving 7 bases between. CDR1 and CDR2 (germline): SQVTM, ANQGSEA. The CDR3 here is CSVDQTEAFF. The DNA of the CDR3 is TGCAGCGTCGACCAAACTGAAGCTTTCTTT.

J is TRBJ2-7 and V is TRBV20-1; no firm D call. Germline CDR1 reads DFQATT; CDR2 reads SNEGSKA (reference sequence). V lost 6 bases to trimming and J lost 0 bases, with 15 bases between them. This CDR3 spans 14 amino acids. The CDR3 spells CSATGRRSSYEQYF. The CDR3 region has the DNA TGCAGTGCGACCGGTAGACGGAGCTCCTACGAGCAGTACTTC.

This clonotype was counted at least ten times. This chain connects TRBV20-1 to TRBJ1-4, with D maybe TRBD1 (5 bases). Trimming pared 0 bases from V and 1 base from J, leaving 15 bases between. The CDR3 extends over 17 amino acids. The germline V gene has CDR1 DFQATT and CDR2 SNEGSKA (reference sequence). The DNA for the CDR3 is TGCAGTGCTAGAGATGTGGCGACAGCGGGAACTAATGAAAAACTGTTTTTT. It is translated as CSARDVATAGTNEKLFF.

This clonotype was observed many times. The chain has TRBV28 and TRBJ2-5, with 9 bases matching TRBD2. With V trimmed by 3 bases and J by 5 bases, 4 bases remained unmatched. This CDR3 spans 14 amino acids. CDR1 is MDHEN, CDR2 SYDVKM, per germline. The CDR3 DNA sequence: TGTGCCAGCAGTTTGGCGGGAGGGGTGGAGACCCAGTACTTC. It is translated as CASSLAGGVETQYF.

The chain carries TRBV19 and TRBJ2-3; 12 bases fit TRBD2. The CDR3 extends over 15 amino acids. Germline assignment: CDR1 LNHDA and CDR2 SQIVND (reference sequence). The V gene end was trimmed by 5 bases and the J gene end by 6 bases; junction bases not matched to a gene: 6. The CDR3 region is CASSRLAGGPDTQYF. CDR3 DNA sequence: TGTGCCAGTAGTCGGCTAGCGGGAGGGCCCGATACGCAGTATTTT.

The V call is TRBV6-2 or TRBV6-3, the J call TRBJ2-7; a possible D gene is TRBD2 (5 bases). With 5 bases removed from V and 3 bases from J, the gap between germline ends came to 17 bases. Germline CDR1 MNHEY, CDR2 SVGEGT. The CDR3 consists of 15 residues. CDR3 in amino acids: CASSGPGSGLYEQYF. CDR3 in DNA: TGTGCCAGCAGTGGGCCGGGATCAGGACTCTACGAGCAGTACTTC.